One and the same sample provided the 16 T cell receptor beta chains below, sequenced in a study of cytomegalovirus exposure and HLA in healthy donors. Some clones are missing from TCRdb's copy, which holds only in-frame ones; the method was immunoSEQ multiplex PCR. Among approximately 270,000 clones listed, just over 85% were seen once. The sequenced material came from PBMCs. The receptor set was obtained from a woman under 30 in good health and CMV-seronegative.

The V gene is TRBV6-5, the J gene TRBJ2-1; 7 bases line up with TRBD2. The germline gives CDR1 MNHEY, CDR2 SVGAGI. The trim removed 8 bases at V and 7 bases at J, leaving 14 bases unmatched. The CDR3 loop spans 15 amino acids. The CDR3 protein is CASQIRREGLNEQFF. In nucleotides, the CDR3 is TGTGCCAGCCAGATACGGAGGGAGGGCCTGAATGAGCAGTTCTTC.

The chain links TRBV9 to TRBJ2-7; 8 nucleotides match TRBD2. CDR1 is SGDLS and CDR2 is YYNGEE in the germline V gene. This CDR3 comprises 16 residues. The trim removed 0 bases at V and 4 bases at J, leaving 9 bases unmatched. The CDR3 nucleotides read TGTGCCAGCAGCGTAGCGGGGGGGCGAGAGTGGTACGAGCAGTACTTC. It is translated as CASSVAGGREWYEQYF.

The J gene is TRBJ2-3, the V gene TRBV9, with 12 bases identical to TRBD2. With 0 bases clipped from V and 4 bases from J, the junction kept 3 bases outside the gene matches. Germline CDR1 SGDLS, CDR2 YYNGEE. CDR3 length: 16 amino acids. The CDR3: CASSVGSSGRADTQYF. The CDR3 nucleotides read TGTGCCAGCAGCGTAGGGTCTAGCGGGAGGGCAGATACGCAGTATTTT.

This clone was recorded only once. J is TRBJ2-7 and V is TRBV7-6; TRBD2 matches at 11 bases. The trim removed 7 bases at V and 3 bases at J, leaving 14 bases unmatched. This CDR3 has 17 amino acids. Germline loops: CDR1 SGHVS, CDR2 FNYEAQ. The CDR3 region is CASTTTSGITPHYEQYF. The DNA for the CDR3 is TGTGCCAGCACCACGACTAGCGGGATTACCCCTCACTACGAGCAGTACTTC.

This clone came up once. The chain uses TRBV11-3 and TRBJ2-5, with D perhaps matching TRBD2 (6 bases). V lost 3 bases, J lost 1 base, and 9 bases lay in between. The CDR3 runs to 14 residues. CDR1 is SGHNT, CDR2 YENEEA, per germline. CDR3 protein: CASSFRDSQETQYF. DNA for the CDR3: TGTGCCAGCAGCTTCAGGGACTCCCAAGAGACCCAGTACTTC. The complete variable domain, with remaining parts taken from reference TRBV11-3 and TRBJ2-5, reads EAGVVQSPRYKIIEKKQPVAFWCNPISGHNTLYWYLQNLGQGPELLIRYENEEAVDDSQLPKDRFSAERLKGVDSTLKIQPAELGDSAVYLCASSFRDSQETQYFGPGTRLLVL.

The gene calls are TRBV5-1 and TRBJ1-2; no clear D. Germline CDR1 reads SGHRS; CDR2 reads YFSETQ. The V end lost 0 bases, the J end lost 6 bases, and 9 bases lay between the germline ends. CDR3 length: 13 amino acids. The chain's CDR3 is CASSLVPVDGYTF. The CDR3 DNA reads TGCGCCAGCAGCTTGGTCCCAGTTGATGGCTACACCTTC.

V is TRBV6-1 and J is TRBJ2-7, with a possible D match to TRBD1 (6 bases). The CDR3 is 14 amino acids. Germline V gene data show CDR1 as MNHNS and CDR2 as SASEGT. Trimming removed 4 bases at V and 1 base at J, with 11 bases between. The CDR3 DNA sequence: TGTGCCAGCAGTGTAGGGGGTCTTTCCTACGAGCAGTACTTC. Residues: CASSVGGLSYEQYF.

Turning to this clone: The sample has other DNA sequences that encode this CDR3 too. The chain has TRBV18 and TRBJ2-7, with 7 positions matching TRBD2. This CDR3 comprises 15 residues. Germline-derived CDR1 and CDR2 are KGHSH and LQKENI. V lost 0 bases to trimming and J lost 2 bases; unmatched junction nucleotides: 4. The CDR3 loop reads CASSPPASGPYEQYF. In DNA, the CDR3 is TGTGCCAGCTCACCACCGGCTAGCGGCCCCTACGAGCAGTACTTC. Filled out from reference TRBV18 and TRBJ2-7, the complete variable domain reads NAGVMQNPRHLVRRRGQEARLRCSPMKGHSHVYWYRQLPEEGLKFMVYLQKENIIDESGMPKERFSAEFPKEGPSILRIQQVVRGDSAAYFCASSPPASGPYEQYFGPGTRLTVT.

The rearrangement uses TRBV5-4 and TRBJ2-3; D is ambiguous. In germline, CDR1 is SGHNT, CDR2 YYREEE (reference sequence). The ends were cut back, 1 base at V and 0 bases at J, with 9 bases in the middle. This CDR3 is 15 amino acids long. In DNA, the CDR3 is TGTGCCAGCAGCTTGTCCACGACTAGCACAGATACGCAGTATTTT. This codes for CASSLSTTSTDTQYF.

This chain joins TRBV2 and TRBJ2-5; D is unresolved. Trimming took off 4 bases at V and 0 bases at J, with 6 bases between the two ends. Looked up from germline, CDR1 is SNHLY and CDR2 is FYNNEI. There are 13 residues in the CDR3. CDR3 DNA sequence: TGTGCCAGCAGTGGCAGCGACCAAGAGACCCAGTACTTC. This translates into CASSGSDQETQYF. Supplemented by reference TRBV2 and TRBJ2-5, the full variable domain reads EPEVTQTPSHQVTQMGQEVILRCVPISNHLYFYWYRQILGQKVEFLVSFYNNEISEKSEIFDDQFSVERPDGSNFTLKIRSTKLEDSAMYFCASSGSDQETQYFGPGTRLLVL.

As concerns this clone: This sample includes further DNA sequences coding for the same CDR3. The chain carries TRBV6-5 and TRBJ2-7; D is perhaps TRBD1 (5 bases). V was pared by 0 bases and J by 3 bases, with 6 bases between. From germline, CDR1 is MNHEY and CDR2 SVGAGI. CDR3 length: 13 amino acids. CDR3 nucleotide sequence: TGTGCCAGCAGTTACTCAGACAGCTACGAGCAGTACTTC. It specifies CASSYSDSYEQYF.

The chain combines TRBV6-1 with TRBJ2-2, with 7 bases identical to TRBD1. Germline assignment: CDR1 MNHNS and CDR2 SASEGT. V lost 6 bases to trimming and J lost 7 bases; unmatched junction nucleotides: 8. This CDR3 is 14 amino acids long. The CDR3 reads CASRGTGVSGELFF. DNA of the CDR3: TGTGCCAGCAGGGGCACAGGGGTAAGCGGGGAGCTGTTTTTT.

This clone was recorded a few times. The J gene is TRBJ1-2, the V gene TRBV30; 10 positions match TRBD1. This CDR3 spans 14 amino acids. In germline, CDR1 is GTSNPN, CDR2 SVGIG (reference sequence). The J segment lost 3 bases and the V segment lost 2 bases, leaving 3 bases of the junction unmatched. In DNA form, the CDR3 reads TGTGCCTGGAGTCTCGGGACAGGGGACTATGGCTACACCTTC. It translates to CAWSLGTGDYGYTF.

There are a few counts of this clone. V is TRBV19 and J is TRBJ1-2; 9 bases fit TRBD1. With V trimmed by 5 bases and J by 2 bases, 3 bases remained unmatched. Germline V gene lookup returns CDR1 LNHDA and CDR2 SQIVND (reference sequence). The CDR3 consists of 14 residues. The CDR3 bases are TGTGCCAGTAGTCCCGGGACAGGGAACTATGGCTACACCTTC. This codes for CASSPGTGNYGYTF. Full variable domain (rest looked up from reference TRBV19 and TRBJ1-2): DGGITQSPKYLFRKEGQNVTLSCEQNLNHDAMYWYRQDPGQGLRLIYYSQIVNDFQKGDIAEGYSVSREKKESFPLTVTSAQKNPTAFYLCASSPGTGNYGYTFGSGTRLTVV.

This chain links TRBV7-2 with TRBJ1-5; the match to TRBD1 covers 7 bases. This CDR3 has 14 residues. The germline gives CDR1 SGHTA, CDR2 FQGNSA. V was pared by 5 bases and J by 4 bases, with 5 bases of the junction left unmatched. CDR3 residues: CASSAGTANQPQHF. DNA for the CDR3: TGTGCCAGCAGCGCAGGGACAGCGAATCAGCCCCAGCATTTT. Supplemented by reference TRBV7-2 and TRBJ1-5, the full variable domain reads GAGVSQSPSNKVTEKGKDVELRCDPISGHTALYWYRQSLGQGLEFLIYFQGNSAPDKSGLPSDRFSAERTGGSVSTLTIQRTQQEDSAVYLCASSAGTANQPQHFGDGTRLSIL.

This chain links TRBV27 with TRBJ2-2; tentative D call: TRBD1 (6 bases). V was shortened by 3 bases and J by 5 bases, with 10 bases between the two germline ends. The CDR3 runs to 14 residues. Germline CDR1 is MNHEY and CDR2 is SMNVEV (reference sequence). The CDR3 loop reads CASSFQQGTGELFF. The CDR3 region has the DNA TGTGCCAGCAGTTTTCAACAGGGTACCGGGGAGCTGTTTTTT.